This TCR beta chain was profiled in a study of blood T cell repertoires in COVID-19. At the level of the study: Samples of COVID-19 (acute and convalescent) were obtained from the United States, Italy and Spain. Nucleic acid was either cDNA or gDNA, and it came from T cells, B-cell-depleted T cells, or PBMCs.

Authors' data handling: The assay estimated nucleated cells by amplifying reference gene primers. Profiling relied on immunoSEQ multiplex PCR, and the TCRdb table lists in-frame clones only, not all of them. The V and J calls and clone size are taken from that table; D and trimming were inferred from the DNA. The repertoire holds 200,000 to 250,000 clones, 86% seen once, with 2.2% in the top ten. Deletions cut 3 bases from V and 6 bases from J, with 11 bases between. Germline V gene lookup returns CDR1 SGHNT and CDR2 YENEEA. The CDR3 consists of 13 residues. The V and J genes are TRBV11-3 and TRBJ1-1; the D gene is possibly TRBD1 (5 bases). What was sequenced was peripheral blood. The TCR comes from a man aged 25 to 40 who had recovered from COVID-19. The CDR3 DNA reads as TGTGCCAGCAGCTTTACGACAGTCTCTGAAGCTTTCTTT. It translates to CASSFTTVSEAFF.